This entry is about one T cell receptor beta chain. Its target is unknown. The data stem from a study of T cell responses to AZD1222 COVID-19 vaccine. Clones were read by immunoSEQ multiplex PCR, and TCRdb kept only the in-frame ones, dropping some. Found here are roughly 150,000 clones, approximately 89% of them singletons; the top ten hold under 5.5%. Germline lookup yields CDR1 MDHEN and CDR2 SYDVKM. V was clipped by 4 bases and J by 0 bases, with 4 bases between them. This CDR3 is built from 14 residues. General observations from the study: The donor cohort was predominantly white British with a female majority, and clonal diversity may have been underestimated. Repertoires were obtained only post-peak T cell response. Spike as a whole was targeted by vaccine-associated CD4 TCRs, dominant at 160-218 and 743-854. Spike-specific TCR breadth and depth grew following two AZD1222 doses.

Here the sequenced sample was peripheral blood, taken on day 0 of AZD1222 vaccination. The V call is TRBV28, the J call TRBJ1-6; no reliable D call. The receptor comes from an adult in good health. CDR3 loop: CASSSLSYNSPLHF. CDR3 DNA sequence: TGTGCCAGCAGTTCACTCTCCTATAATTCACCCCTCCACTTT.